Described below is a single T cell receptor (beta chain) sequence and its context. The method was immunoSEQ multiplex PCR; TCRdb's version includes in-frame clones alone and lacks a portion of them. The sample has some 20,000 clones, about 91% seen once. The data belong to a study of PD-L1 blockade in urothelial cancer. This CDR3 has 16 residues. Germline loops: CDR1 SGDLS, CDR2 YYNGEE. Trimming took off 3 bases at V and 7 bases at J, with 20 bases between the two ends. The origin of this receptor is a man aged 50 or older with urothelial cancer. The sample in question was PBMCs, obtained around atezolizumab (anti-PD-L1) treatment. The chain uses TRBV9 and TRBJ2-1; D is possibly TRBD2 (6 bases). The CDR3 sequence: CASSAPRDGGKNEQFF. The CDR3 DNA is TGTGCCAGCAGCGCCCCGCGGGATGGAGGAAAAAATGAGCAGTTCTTC.